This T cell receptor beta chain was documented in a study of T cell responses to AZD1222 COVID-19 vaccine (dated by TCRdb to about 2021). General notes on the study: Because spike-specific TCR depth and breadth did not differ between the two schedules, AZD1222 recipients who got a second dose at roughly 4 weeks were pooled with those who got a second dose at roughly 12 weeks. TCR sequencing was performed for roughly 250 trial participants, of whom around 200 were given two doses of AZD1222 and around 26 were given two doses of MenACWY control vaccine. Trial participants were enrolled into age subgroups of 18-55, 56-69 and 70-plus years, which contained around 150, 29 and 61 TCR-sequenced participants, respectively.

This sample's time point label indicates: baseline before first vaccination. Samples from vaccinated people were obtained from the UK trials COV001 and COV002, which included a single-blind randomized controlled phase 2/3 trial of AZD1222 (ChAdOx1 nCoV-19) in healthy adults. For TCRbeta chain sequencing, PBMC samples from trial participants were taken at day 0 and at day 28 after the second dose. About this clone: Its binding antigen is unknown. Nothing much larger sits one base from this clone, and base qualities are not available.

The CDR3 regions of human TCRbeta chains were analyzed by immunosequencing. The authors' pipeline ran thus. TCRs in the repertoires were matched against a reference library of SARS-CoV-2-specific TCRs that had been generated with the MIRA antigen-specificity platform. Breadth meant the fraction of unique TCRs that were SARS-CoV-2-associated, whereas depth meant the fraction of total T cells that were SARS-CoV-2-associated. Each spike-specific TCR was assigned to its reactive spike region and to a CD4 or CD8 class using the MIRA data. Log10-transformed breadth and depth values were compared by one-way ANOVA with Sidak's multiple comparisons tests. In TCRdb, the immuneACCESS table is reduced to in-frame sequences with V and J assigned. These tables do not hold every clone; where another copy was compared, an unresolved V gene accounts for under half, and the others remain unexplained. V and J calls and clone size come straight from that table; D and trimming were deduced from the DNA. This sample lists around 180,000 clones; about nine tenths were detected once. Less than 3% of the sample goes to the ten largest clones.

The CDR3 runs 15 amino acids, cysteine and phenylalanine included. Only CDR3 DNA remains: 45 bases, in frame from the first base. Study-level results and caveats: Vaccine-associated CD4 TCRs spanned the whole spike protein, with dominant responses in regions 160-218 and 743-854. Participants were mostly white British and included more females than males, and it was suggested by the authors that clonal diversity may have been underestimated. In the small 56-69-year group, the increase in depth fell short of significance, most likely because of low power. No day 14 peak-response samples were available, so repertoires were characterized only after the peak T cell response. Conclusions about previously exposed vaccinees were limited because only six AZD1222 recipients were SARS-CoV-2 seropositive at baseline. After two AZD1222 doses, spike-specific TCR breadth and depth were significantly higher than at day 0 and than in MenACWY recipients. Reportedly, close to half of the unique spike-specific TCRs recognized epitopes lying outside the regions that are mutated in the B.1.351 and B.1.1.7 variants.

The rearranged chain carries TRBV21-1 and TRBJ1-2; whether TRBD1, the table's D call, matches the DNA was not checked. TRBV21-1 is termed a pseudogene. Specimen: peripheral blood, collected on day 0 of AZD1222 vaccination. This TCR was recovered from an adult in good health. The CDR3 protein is CASSRTGMSNGGYTF. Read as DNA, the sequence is TGTGCCAGCAGCCGGACAGGGATGAGTAATGGCGGCTACACCTTC.